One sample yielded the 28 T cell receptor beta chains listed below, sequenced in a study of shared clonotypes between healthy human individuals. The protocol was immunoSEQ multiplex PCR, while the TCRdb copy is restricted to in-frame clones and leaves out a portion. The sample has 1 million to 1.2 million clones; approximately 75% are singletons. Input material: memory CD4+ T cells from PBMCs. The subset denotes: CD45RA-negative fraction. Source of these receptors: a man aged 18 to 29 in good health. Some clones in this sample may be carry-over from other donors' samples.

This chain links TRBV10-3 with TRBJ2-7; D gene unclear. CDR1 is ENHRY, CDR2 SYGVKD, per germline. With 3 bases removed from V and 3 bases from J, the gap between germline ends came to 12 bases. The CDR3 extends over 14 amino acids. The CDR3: CAISDPLTGYEQYF. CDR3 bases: TGTGCCATCAGTGACCCGCTAACTGGCTACGAGCAGTACTTC.

Here the CDR3 reads CASSPSPTQRGELFF. The CDR3 DNA follows: TGTGCCAGCAGCCCCTCCCCGACGCAGCGCGGGGAGCTGTTTTTT. This chain connects TRBV5-6 to TRBJ1-3; D remains ambiguous. TRBJ2-2 matches the DNA end more closely, so the J call is doubtful. Germline V lookup: CDR1 SGHDT, CDR2 YYEEEE. CDR3 size: 15 residues.

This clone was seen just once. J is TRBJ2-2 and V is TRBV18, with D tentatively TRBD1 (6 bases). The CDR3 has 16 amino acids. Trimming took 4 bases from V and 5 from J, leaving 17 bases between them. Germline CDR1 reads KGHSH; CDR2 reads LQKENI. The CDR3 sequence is CASSLTWDTGTGELFF. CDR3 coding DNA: TGTGCCAGCTCACTCACTTGGGACACGGGGACCGGGGAGCTGTTTTTT.

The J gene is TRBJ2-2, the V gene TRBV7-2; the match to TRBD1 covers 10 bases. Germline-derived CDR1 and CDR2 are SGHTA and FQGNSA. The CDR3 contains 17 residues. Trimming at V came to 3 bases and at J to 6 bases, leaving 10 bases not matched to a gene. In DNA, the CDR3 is TGTGCCAGCAGCTTGATATTTGGACAGGGGGTGGCCGGGGAGCTGTTTTTT. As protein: CASSLIFGQGVAGELFF.

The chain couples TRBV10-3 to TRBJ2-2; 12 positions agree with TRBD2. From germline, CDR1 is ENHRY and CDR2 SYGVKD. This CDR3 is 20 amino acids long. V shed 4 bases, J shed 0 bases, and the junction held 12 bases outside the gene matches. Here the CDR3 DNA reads TGTGCCATCAGTGCCGGGCTAGGGACTAGCGGGTTTCCGAACACCGGGGAGCTGTTTTTT. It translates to CAISAGLGTSGFPNTGELFF.

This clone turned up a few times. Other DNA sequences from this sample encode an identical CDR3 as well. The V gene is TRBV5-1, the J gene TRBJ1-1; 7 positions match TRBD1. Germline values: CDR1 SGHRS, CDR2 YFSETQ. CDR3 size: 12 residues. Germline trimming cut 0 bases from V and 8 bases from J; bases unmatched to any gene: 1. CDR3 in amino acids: CASSLETGEAFF. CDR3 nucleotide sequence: TGCGCCAGCAGCTTGGAGACAGGGGAAGCTTTCTTT.

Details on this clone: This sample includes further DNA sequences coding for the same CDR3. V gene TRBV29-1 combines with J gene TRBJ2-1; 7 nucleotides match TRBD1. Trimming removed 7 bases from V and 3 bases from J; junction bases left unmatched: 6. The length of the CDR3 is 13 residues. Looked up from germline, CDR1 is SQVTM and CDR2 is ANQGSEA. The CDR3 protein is CSAYRGIYNEQFF. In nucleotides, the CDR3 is TGCAGCGCCTACAGGGGCATCTACAATGAGCAGTTCTTC.

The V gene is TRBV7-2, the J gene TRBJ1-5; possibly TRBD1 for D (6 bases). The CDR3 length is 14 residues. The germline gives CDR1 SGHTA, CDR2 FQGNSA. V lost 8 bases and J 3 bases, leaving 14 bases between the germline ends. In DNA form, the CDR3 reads TGTGCCAGCGGACCTCAGGGGATCAATCAGCCCCAGCATTTT. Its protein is CASGPQGINQPQHF. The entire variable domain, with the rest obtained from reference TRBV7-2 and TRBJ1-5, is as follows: GAGVSQSPSNKVTEKGKDVELRCDPISGHTALYWYRQSLGQGLEFLIYFQGNSAPDKSGLPSDRFSAERTGGSVSTLTIQRTQQEDSAVYLCASGPQGINQPQHFGDGTRLSIL.

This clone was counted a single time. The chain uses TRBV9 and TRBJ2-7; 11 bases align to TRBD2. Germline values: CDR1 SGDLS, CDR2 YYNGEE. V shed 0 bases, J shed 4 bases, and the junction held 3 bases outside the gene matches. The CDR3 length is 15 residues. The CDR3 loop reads CASSVATSGVYEQYF. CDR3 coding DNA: TGTGCCAGCAGCGTAGCGACTAGCGGGGTATACGAGCAGTACTTC.

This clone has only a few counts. The CDR3 here is CASSPRGAHSYNEQFF. DNA of the CDR3: TGTGCCAGCAGCCCCAGAGGGGCCCACTCCTACAATGAGCAGTTCTTC. J is TRBJ2-1 and V is TRBV9; perhaps D is TRBD1 or TRBD2 (5 bases each). There are 16 residues in the CDR3. CDR1 is SGDLS, CDR2 YYNGEE, per germline. V was trimmed by 4 bases and J by 0 bases, leaving 14 bases between them.

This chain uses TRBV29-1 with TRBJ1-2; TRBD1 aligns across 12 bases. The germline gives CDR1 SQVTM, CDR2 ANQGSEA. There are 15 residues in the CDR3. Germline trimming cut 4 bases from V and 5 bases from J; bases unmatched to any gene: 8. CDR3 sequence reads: CSVVYRDRGLYGYTF. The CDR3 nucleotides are TGCAGCGTTGTCTACCGGGACAGGGGGCTATATGGCTACACCTTC.

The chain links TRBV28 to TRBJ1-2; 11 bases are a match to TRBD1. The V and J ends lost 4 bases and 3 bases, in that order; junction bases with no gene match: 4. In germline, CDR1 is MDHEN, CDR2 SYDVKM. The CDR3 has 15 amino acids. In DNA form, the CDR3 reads TGTGCCAGCAGTTCGGGACAGGGGGGGTACTATGGCTACACCTTC. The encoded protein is CASSSGQGGYYGYTF.

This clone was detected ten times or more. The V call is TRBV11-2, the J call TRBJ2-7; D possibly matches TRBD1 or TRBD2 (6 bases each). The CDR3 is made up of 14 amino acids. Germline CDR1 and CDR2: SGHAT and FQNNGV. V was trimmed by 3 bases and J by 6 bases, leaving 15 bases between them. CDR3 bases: TGTGCCAGCAGCTTGGGCTTTGGGGGGCGCGAGCAGTACTTC. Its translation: CASSLGFGGREQYF.

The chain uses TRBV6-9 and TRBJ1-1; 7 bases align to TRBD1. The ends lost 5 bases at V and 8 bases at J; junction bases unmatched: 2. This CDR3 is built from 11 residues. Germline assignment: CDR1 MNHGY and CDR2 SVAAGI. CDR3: CASSGTAEAFF. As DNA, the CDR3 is TGTGCCAGCAGTGGGACAGCAGAAGCTTTCTTT.

This CDR3 reads CATNSGFFRDTQYF. CDR3 coding DNA: TGTGCCACAAATAGCGGGTTTTTCAGGGATACGCAGTATTTT. The J gene is TRBJ2-3, the V gene TRBV19; 7 bases are shared with TRBD2. V trimming: 10 bases; J trimming: 6 bases; junction bases outside the gene matches: 13. Germline V gene sequence: CDR1 LNHDA, CDR2 SQIVND (reference sequence). This CDR3 region has 14 residues.

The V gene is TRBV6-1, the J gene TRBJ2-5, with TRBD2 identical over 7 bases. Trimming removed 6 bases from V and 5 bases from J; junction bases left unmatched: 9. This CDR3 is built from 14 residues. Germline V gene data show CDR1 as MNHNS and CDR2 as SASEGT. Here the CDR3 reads CASRAGVISETQYF. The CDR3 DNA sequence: TGTGCCAGCAGGGCGGGAGTAATCTCTGAGACCCAGTACTTC.

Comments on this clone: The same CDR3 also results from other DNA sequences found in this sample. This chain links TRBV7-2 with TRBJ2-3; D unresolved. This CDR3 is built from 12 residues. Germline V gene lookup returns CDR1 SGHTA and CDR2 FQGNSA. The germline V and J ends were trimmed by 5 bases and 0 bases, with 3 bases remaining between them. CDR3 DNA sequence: TGTGCCAGCAGCACAAGCACAGATACGCAGTATTTT. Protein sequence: CASSTSTDTQYF.

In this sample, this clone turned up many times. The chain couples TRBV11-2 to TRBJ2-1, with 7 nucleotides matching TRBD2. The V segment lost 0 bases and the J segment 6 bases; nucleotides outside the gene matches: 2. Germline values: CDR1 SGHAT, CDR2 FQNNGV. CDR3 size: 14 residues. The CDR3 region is CASSLDRTSNEQFF. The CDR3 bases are TGTGCCAGCAGCTTAGATAGGACTAGCAATGAGCAGTTCTTC.

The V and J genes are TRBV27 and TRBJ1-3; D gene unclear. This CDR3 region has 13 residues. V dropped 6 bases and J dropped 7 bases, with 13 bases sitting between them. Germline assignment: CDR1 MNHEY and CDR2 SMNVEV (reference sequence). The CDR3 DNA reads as TGTGCCAGCAGGACCTCAAATGACAACACCATATATTTT. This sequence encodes CASRTSNDNTIYF.

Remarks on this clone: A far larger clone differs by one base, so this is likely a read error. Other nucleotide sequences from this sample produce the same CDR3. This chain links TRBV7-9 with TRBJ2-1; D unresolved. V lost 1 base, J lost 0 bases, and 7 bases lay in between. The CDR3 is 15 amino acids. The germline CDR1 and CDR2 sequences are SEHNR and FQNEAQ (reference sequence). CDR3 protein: CASSLGTSSYNEQFF. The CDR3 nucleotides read TGTGCCAGCAGCTTAGGTACGAGCTCCTACAATGAGCAGTTCTTC.

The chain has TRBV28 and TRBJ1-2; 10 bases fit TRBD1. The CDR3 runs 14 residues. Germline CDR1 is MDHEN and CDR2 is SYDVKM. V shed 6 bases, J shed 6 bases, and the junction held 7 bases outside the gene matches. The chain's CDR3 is CASRRQGAFNGYTF. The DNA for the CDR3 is TGTGCCAGCAGGAGACAGGGGGCGTTTAATGGCTACACCTTC.

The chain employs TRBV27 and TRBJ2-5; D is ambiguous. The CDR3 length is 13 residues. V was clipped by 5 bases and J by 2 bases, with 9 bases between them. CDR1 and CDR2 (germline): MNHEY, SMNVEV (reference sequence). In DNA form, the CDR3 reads TGTGCCAGCAGTGAATTAACACAAGAGACCCAGTACTTC. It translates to CASSELTQETQYF.

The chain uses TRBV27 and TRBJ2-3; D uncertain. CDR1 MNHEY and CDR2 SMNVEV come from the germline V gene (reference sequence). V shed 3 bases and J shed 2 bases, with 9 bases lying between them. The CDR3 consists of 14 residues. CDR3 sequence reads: CASSLPGNTDTQYF. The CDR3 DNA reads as TGTGCCAGCAGTTTGCCAGGCAACACAGATACGCAGTATTTT.

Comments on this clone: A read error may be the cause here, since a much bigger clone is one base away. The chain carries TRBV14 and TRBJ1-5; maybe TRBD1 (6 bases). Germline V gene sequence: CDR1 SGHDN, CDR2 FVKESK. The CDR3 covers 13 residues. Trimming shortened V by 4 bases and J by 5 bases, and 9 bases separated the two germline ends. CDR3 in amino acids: CASSPQGDQPQHF. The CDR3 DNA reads TGTGCCAGCAGCCCACAGGGAGATCAGCCCCAGCATTTT.

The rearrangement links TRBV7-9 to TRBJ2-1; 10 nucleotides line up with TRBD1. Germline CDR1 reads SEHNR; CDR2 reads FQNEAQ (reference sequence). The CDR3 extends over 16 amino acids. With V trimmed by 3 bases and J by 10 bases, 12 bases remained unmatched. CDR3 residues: CASSFPGQGTRSEQFF. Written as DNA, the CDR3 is TGTGCCAGCAGCTTCCCGGGACAGGGGACTAGAAGCGAGCAGTTCTTC.

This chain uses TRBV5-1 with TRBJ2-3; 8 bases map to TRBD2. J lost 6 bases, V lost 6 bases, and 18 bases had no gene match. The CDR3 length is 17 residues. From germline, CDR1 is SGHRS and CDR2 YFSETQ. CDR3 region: CASTLGGTSRGGDTQYF. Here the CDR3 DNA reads TGCGCCAGCACCCTTGGCGGGACTAGTCGGGGAGGGGATACGCAGTATTTT.

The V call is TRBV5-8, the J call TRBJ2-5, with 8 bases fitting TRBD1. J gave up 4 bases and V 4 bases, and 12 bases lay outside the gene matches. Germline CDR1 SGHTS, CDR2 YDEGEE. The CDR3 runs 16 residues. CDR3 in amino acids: CASSPGPAGGPETQYF. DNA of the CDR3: TGTGCCAGCAGCCCGGGCCCTGCAGGGGGCCCAGAGACCCAGTACTTC.

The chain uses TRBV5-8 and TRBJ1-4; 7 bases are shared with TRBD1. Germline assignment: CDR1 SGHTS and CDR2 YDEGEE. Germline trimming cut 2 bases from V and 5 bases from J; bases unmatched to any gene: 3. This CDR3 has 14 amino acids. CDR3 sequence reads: CASSFGTVNEKLFF. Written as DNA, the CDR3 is TGTGCCAGCAGCTTTGGGACAGTCAATGAAAAACTGTTTTTT.